This T cell receptor beta chain was sequenced for a study of CD8+CD57+ T cells in acquired aplastic anemia. Study results and caveats: Patients and controls had CD8+ Simpson's diversity values that were not significantly distinct. Found in both controls and patients were around 29 CD8+ CDR3 sequences.

Germline loops: CDR1 SGDLS, CDR2 YYNGEE. Trimming took 2 bases from V and 1 from J, leaving 6 bases between them. The CDR3 totals 13 residues. Those patients picked for sequencing had displayed CD8+CD57+ cell expansion on flow cytometry. Points on this clonotype: Antigen: not known. One base away lies a much larger clone, so this may be a sequencing read error.

According to the study, genomic DNA was the template for TCR beta VDJ and CDR3 profiling. TCRdb processed the reads anew with MiXCR; each CDR3 protein has one entry. The sample holds around 170,000 distinct CDR3 sequences, roughly 50% seen once. Sequences were obtained from sorted CD4+, CD8+, or CD8+CD57+ T cells (not recorded which) from PBMCs. The sequence was collected from a human donor with aplastic anemia. V gene TRBV9 combines with J gene TRBJ2-5; no reliable D call. CDR3 nucleotide sequence: TGTGCCAGCAGCGTGGACGCCCAAGAGACCCAGTACTTC. This codes for CASSVDAQETQYF.